The following is a TCR beta chain sequence with its context. Antigen specificity is unknown. The primer mix had 60 Vbeta and 13 Jbeta primers. Original methodology: An analysis that came later counted 77 million or so unique TCR beta chains, around 10 million shared. Clones were read by immunoSEQ multiplex PCR, and TCRdb kept only the in-frame ones, dropping some. V and J calls and clone size follow that table, whereas D and trimming were derived from the DNA. Here the sample spans 120,000 or so clones, less than 85% being singletons. This record comes from a study of cytomegalovirus exposure and HLA in healthy donors. Notes on the study in general: With later analysis, a missense DCLRE1C variant became linked to TCR beta V- and J-gene trimming. Reports state that TCR beta sequences accurately predicted most subjects' HLA-A and HLA-B alleles.

The ends lost 0 bases at V and 2 bases at J; junction bases unmatched: 5. The germline V gene encodes CDR1 LNHNV and CDR2 YYDKDF (reference sequence). The CDR3 sequence is 16 residues long. This clonotype originated in a man between 25 and 39 years old in good health and CMV-seronegative. This chain uses TRBV15 with TRBJ2-3; TRBD2 agrees at 7 bases. Source material: PBMCs. The CDR3 reads CATSRELAATTDTQYF. The CDR3 DNA sequence: TGTGCCACCAGCAGAGAGCTAGCGGCTACCACAGATACGCAGTATTTT.